These T cell receptor beta chains were read from a single sample in a study of cytomegalovirus exposure and HLA in healthy donors. Assay used: immunoSEQ multiplex PCR; TCRdb lists only in-frame clones, some missing. The sample includes 160,000 or so clones, around 83% of them seen just once. The specimen sequenced was PBMCs. The receptors here all came from a man over 45 in good health and CMV-seropositive. CDR3s include the opening cysteine and the closing phenylalanine or tryptophan. Each record gives: clone size, D gene, V gene, J gene, CDR3 DNA, CDR3 protein. A D gene is named only where the DNA matches it firmly. Only part of the rows carry a size: once, few, many, or a class if the clone is expanded.

NA	NA	TRBV5-1	TRBJ2-6	TGCGCCAGCAGCTTGGCAGGGTCTGGGGCCAACGTCCTGACTTTC	CASSLAGSGANVLTF
NA	TRBD1	TRBV6-1	TRBJ2-7	TGTGCCAGCAGAGGCCTAACAGGGGCCTTCGACGAGCAGTACTTC	CASRGLTGAFDEQYF
NA	NA	TRBV28	TRBJ2-1	TGTGCCAGCAGTCCCCCCTTTAGCTCCTACAATGAGCAGTTCTTC	CASSPPFSSYNEQFF
NA	TRBD1	TRBV7-9	TRBJ2-1	TGTGCCAGCAGCAATTTTTGGACAGGGGGCGCGGGGGTTAAGGATGAGCAGTTCTTC	CASSNFWTGGAGVKDEQFF
NA	NA	TRBV27	TRBJ1-4	TGTGCCAGCAGTCCCCTTAATGAAAAACTGTTTTTT	CASSPLNEKLFF
NA	TRBD1	TRBV25-1	TRBJ2-1	TGTGCCAGCAGTGGCTACAGGGGGCCCTACAATGAGCAGTTCTTC	CASSGYRGPYNEQFF
NA	NA	TRBV6-6	TRBJ2-6	TGTGCCAGCAGGGCGGCGGGGGCCAACGTCCTGACTTTC	CASRAAGANVLTF
NA	NA	TRBV7-2	TRBJ1-6	TGTGCCAGCAGCCCCCAGGTTAACTCCTATAATTCACCCCTCCACTTT	CASSPQVNSYNSPLHF
NA	TRBD1	TRBV9	TRBJ1-2	TGTGCCAGCAGCGTATTCGACAGGGTAGGGGCCTATGGCTACACCTTC	CASSVFDRVGAYGYTF
NA	NA	TRBV9	TRBJ1-2	TGTGCCAGCAGCGTACAGGGGTATGGCTACACCTTC	CASSVQGYGYTF
NA	TRBD1	TRBV5-1	TRBJ2-5	TGCGCCAGCAGCCGAACAGCTATGGACAGGGGCGCAGGAGAGACCCAGTACTTC	CASSRTAMDRGAGETQYF
few	TRBD2	TRBV6-6	TRBJ2-2	TGTGCCAGCAGTCGCACTAGCGGCGCGAACACCGGGGAGCTGTTTTTT	CASSRTSGANTGELFF
once	TRBD1	TRBV19	TRBJ1-1	TGTGCCAGTAGAGGACAGGCAGGCGGGAACACTGAAGCTTTCTTT	CASRGQAGGNTEAFF
NA	NA	TRBV9	TRBJ2-1	TGTGCCAGCAGCGTAGAGGGCGGGGCTTACAATGAGCAGTTCTTC	CASSVEGGAYNEQFF
NA	TRBD2	TRBV6-5	TRBJ2-1	TGTGCCAGCAGTTACTCGCAGCTAGCGGGATATGAGCAGTTCTTC	CASSYSQLAGYEQFF
NA	NA	TRBV6-6	TRBJ1-1	TGTGCCAGCAGTTACTCGATCGGGGAAGCTGAAGCTTTCTTT	CASSYSIGEAEAFF
few	TRBD2	TRBV7-9	TRBJ2-1	TGTGCCAGCAGTCCGATAGCGGGAGGACCCAACCTCCGCTACAATGAGCAGTTCTTC	CASSPIAGGPNLRYNEQFF
NA	TRBD1	TRBV7-3	TRBJ1-5	TGTGCCAGCAGCCCCCAGGGGGGACACCAGCCCCAGCATTTT	CASSPQGGHQPQHF
NA	NA	TRBV11-2	TRBJ1-2	TGTGCCAGCAGCTTAGGGTTGGCGGAAGCTAACTATGGCTACACCTTC	CASSLGLAEANYGYTF
NA	TRBD1	TRBV5-4	TRBJ2-1	TGTGCCAGCAGCCGGGACAGCAGCTCCTACAATGAGCAGTTCTTC	CASSRDSSSYNEQFF
NA	NA	TRBV19	TRBJ1-1	TGTGCCAGTAGTATCGGGGTTCGCACTGAAGCTTTCTTT	CASSIGVRTEAFF
NA	NA	TRBV9	TRBJ2-1	TGTGCCAGCAGCGTAGCTACACCAGCGGAGCAGTTCTTC	CASSVATPAEQFF
NA	TRBD2	TRBV10-2	TRBJ2-4	TGCGCCACCTGGGGACTAGCGGGGTGGGGAAACATTCAGCACTTC	CATWGLAGWGNIQHF
NA	TRBD1	TRBV7-2	TRBJ1-2	TGTGCCAGCAGCTTAGGGCAGGGGGCGGATGGCTACACCTTC	CASSLGQGADGYTF
NA	NA	TRBV18	TRBJ2-5	TGTGCCAGCTCACCATGGTTAGGACAGCCCCAAGAGACCCAGTACTTC	CASSPWLGQPQETQYF
NA	NA	TRBV5-6	TRBJ1-4	TGTGCCAGCAGCTTTGGACAGCTAGCCCGTAATGAAAAACTGTTTTTT	CASSFGQLARNEKLFF
NA	TRBD2	TRBV27	TRBJ2-3	TGTGCCAGCGCTTTAGCGGGAGGGCCGACAGATACGCAGTATTTT	CASALAGGPTDTQYF
NA	NA	TRBV19	TRBJ1-5	TGTGCCAGTAGTAGGGACTCCTATCAGCCCCAGCATTTT	CASSRDSYQPQHF